This T cell receptor beta chain stems from a study of memory CD4+ T cells and cytomegalovirus serostatus. Measured with immunoSEQ multiplex PCR; TCRdb has only the in-frame clones, and not every one. Found here are about 41,000 clones, 70% to 80% of them singletons; the top ten hold around 6.6%. The sort gate was single viable CD3+CD4+CD8-CD45RO+ cells for memory CD4+ T cells. Positive selection with CD4 microbeads enriched total CD4+ T cells. General observations from the study: Each of around 69 CMV-associated TCRbeta sequences occurred in one to five individuals.

This clone has more than one count but fewer than ten. The antigen is unknown. The TCR originated in an adult in good health and CMV-seronegative. Sequencing was carried out using memory CD4+ T cells from blood.

CDR3 protein: CASSYSNQGDQPQHF. The CDR3 DNA reads TGTGCCAGCAGTTACTCGAACCAGGGCGATCAGCCCCAGCATTTT. V is TRBV6-5 and J is TRBJ1-5, with a tentative D call TRBD1 (5 bases). Germline assignment: CDR1 MNHEY and CDR2 SVGAGI. V was shortened by 0 bases and J by 5 bases, with 11 bases between the two germline ends. This CDR3 comprises 15 residues.